The next 31 T cell receptor beta chains were all read from a single sample in a study of post-analysis software for immune sequencing data. Study results and limitations: TRBV5-6, TRBV5-1 and TRBV20-1 were among four to six TRBV segments more frequent in patients than controls.

The authors incorporated unique molecular identifiers into the TCR beta cDNA libraries. In TCRdb, the PCR reads were re-called with MiXCR into one record per CDR3 protein. The sample has some 890,000 distinct CDR3 sequences, approximately 50% seen once; the top ten hold about 4.5%. No antigen is known for these receptors. Sequencing was carried out using blood. The source is a girl aged 10 to 17 with multiple sclerosis.

This chain joins TRBV5-1 and TRBJ2-5; 13 positions match TRBD2. The J call may be wrong; the DNA end is better matched by TRBJ2-7. The CDR3 extends over 15 amino acids. The germline gives CDR1 SGHRS, CDR2 YFSETQ. CDR3 loop: CASSPGLAGVNEQYF. CDR3 DNA sequence: TGCGCCAGCAGCCCCGGACTAGCGGGGGTCAACGAGCAGTACTTC.

This clonotype showed up just a few times. The V gene is TRBV12-5, the J gene TRBJ2-7; TRBD1 or TRBD2 may be the D gene (7 bases each). V lost 9 bases and J lost 2, with 11 bases in between. This CDR3 region has 12 residues. The germline V gene encodes CDR1 LGHNT and CDR2 FRNRAP. The CDR3 here is CASRGGPYEQYF. CDR3 DNA sequence: TGTGCTAGCAGGGGGGGACCCTACGAGCAGTACTTC.

The rearrangement uses TRBV5-1 and TRBJ2-5; 7 nucleotides agree with TRBD2. V trimming: 0 bases; J trimming: 3 bases; junction bases outside the gene matches: 5. The CDR3 totals 15 residues. Germline V gene sequence: CDR1 SGHRS, CDR2 YFSETQ. The CDR3 nucleotides are TGCGCCAGCAGCTTGGCCTGGGGGGGGAAAGAGACCCAGTACTTC. The encoded protein is CASSLAWGGKETQYF.

The chain recombines TRBV10-3 with TRBJ2-3; 9 nucleotides line up with TRBD2. V trimming: 4 bases; J trimming: 11 bases; junction bases outside the gene matches: 7. The CDR3 consists of 13 residues. Germline V gene lookup returns CDR1 ENHRY and CDR2 SYGVKD. The CDR3 sequence is CAISGVAGALQYF. In nucleotides, the CDR3 is TGTGCCATCAGTGGAGTAGCGGGAGCACTGCAGTATTTT.

This chain joins TRBV12-3 or TRBV12-4 and TRBJ1-2; D remains ambiguous. Trimming shortened V by 3 bases and J by 4 bases, and 12 bases separated the two germline ends. The CDR3 totals 14 residues. CDR3 in DNA: TGTGCCAGCAGTTTGGAGGGTGAGAGCTATGGCTACACCTTC. It encodes CASSLEGESYGYTF.

This rearrangement joins TRBV29-1 to TRBJ2-1; 14 bases match TRBD2. CDR1 SQVTM and CDR2 ANQGSEA come from the germline V gene. J was trimmed by 6 bases and V by 4 bases; bases with no gene match: 23. The CDR3 contains 21 residues. The CDR3 coding sequence is TGCAGCGTTGTTTTAAGGGGGCGACTAGCGGGGGGGAGACTCCAGGGCAATGAGCAGTTCTTC. This translates into CSVVLRGRLAGGRLQGNEQFF.

The genes are TRBV6-5 and TRBJ2-5, with 11 bases identical to TRBD1. The J call may be mistaken, given a closer DNA end match to TRBJ2-7. This CDR3 comprises 17 residues. CDR1 and CDR2 from the germline V gene are MNHEY and SVGAGI. As DNA, the CDR3 is TGTGCCAGCAGTTACTCCGGCGGGACAGGGGGTACCCACGAGCAGTACTTC. Its protein product is CASSYSGGTGGTHEQYF.

Only one count was recorded for this clonotype. The chain carries TRBV10-3 and TRBJ2-7; TRBD2 matches 13 bases. The J segment lost 6 bases and the V segment lost 5 bases, leaving 13 bases of the junction unmatched. The germline gives CDR1 ENHRY, CDR2 SYGVKD. The CDR3 length is 17 residues. This CDR3 is CAISWGGLAGKAGEQYF. CDR3 nucleotides: TGTGCCATCAGTTGGGGGGGACTAGCGGGAAAGGCAGGCGAGCAGTACTTC.

This chain links TRBV20-1 with TRBJ1-5; possible D gene TRBD1, 5 bases. The CDR3 extends over 17 amino acids. Germline assignment: CDR1 DFQATT and CDR2 SNEGSKA (reference sequence). CDR3 in amino acids: CREHSQPGPGRNQPQHF. The CDR3 DNA follows: TGCAGAGAGCATAGCCAACCGGGGCCAGGAAGAAATCAGCCCCAGCATTTT.

This clonotype was seen only once. The chain joins TRBV6-5 to TRBJ2-7; D is uncertain. Germline V gives CDR1 MNHEY, CDR2 SVGAGI. This CDR3 comprises 15 residues. The V and J ends lost 5 bases and 0 bases respectively, with 14 bases between them. The CDR3 sequence is CASSNGPIYSYEQYF. The CDR3 DNA reads TGTGCCAGCAGTAACGGACCGATTTACTCCTACGAGCAGTACTTC.

Details on this clonotype: The junction does not match germline at one end; this may be a read error. CDR3 nucleotides: TGTGCTAGCAGTCCCTCCCGGGAGTGGGAGACCCAGTACTTC. As protein: CASSPSREWETQYF. The J gene is TRBJ2-5, the V gene TRBV7-7; weak D call: TRBD2 (6 bases). This CDR3 comprises 14 residues. CDR1 and CDR2 from the germline V gene are SSHAT and FNYEAQ (reference sequence).

The CDR3 nucleotides are TGTGCCAGCAGTCCGATTACTAACGGGGAGCTGTTTTTT. It codes for CASSPITNGELFF. The V call is TRBV6-2 or TRBV6-3, the J call TRBJ2-2, with D unclear. V was shortened by 5 bases and J by 7 bases, with 11 bases between the two germline ends. Per germline, CDR1 MNHEY and CDR2 SVGEGT. The CDR3 runs to 13 residues.

V usage is TRBV5-6 and J usage is TRBJ2-1, with 10 bases matching TRBD2. The CDR3 is made up of 19 amino acids. Germline CDR1 reads SGHDT; CDR2 reads YYEEEE. With 7 bases clipped from V and 6 bases from J, the junction kept 22 bases outside the gene matches. CDR3 nucleotides: TGTGCCAGCGTGAGTGAAGGGAAGCGGGAGGGCCTCCACCCCAATGAGCAGTTCTTC. This encodes CASVSEGKREGLHPNEQFF.

This clonotype was recorded only once. The V and J genes are TRBV6-5 and TRBJ2-5; 16 bases match TRBD2. The CDR3 has 18 residues. V shed 2 bases, J shed 5 bases, and the junction held 8 bases outside the gene matches. CDR1 and CDR2 (germline): MNHEY, SVGAGI. For the CDR3, the DNA is TGTGCCAGCAGTTACGTTGGGACTAGCGGGAGGGCCCCGGAGACCCAGTACTTC. Protein sequence: CASSYVGTSGRAPETQYF.

This clonotype was seen a few times. The chain combines TRBV13 with TRBJ2-4; the match to TRBD1 covers 8 bases. The CDR3 totals 15 residues. Trimming cost V 2 bases and J 8 bases; bases outside gene matches: 8. The germline V gene has CDR1 PRHDT and CDR2 FYEKMQ (reference sequence). Written as DNA, the CDR3 is TGTGCCAGCAGCTTATCACAGGGGGACGTTGACATTCAGTACTTC. Translating it yields CASSLSQGDVDIQYF.

This clonotype was observed a few times. A junction boundary mismatches the germline segment, possibly from a read error. The V gene is TRBV27, the J gene TRBJ2-1; D is possibly TRBD2 (5 bases). Germline CDR1 is MNHEY and CDR2 is SMNVEV (reference sequence). This CDR3 contains 17 residues. The DNA of the CDR3 is TGTGCCAGCAGTCTATCCCCGGCTAGCCCCATCTACAATGAGCAGTTCTTC. Its translation: CASSLSPASPIYNEQFF.

The chain couples TRBV4-1 to TRBJ2-7, with D possibly TRBD1 on 6 matching bases. Between the trimmed V and J ends, which lost 2 bases and 1 base, there was a span of 15 bases. The V gene's germline CDR1 is MGHRA and CDR2 YSYEKL. The length of the CDR3 is 16 residues. In DNA, the CDR3 is TGCGCCAGCAGCCAACCGTGGCCAGGGGAGTCCTACGAGCAGTACTTC. Its protein product is CASSQPWPGESYEQYF.

The V call is TRBV7-9, the J call TRBJ2-3; 7 bases agree with TRBD1. The V segment lost 5 bases and the J segment 4 bases; nucleotides outside the gene matches: 15. The germline CDR1 and CDR2 sequences are SEHNR and FQNEAQ (reference sequence). The CDR3 loop spans 17 amino acids. CDR3 loop: CASSPVGGRVGADTQYF. The CDR3 coding sequence is TGTGCCAGCAGCCCCGTAGGGGGCCGGGTAGGCGCAGATACGCAGTATTTT. The full variable domain, rest sourced from reference TRBV7-9 and TRBJ2-3, is DTGVSQNPRHKITKRGQNVTFRCDPISEHNRLYWYRQTLGQGPEFLTYFQNEAQLEKSRLLSDRFSAERPKGSFSTLEIQRTEQGDSAMYLCASSPVGGRVGADTQYFGPGTRLTVL.

Comment on this clonotype: A read error may account for a junction end that differs from germline. The genes are TRBV12-3 or TRBV12-4 and TRBJ2-3, with 8 nucleotides matching TRBD2. CDR3 length: 15 residues. The CDR3 bases are TGTGCCAGCAGCTTAGCGGGGCCAGGGGTGAATACGCAGTATTTT. As protein: CASSLAGPGVNTQYF.

The rearrangement links TRBV20-1 to TRBJ2-1, with 9 nucleotides matching TRBD2. Per the germline V gene, CDR1 is DFQATT and CDR2 is SNEGSKA (reference sequence). V gave up 6 bases and J gave up 7 bases; unmatched junction bases: 16. The CDR3 runs to 16 residues. The CDR3 region has the DNA TGCAGTGCCCCTAGCCCACTAGCGGGTCGCCGAAATGAGCAGTTCTTC. Translation gives CSAPSPLAGRRNEQFF.

As regards this clonotype: A much bigger clone sits one base away, suggesting this may be a read error. V is TRBV28 and J is TRBJ2-7, with D possibly being TRBD1 or TRBD2 (5 bases each). The CDR3 extends over 13 amino acids. Germline V gives CDR1 MDHEN, CDR2 SYDVKM. V was shortened by 6 bases and J by 3 bases, with 12 bases between the two germline ends. The CDR3 loop reads CASSPGTYYEQYF. The CDR3 nucleotides read TGTGCCAGCAGCCCCGGGACCTACTACGAGCAGTACTTC.

This chain connects TRBV5-1 to TRBJ2-5; a weak D match, TRBD2 (6 bases). Trimming left V 3 bases short and J 4 bases short, with 22 bases between. The CDR3 runs 17 residues. Germline V gene lookup returns CDR1 SGHRS and CDR2 YFSETQ. In nucleotides, the CDR3 is TGCGCCAGCAGCTGGGGGTCGAGACAAAGGAGGGGAGAGACCCAGTACTTC. Amino acids: CASSWGSRQRRGETQYF.

Details on this clonotype: Only one base separates this from a far larger clonotype, so it likely reflects a read error. The V and J genes are TRBV5-4 and TRBJ2-3; no definite D call. The CDR3 has 11 amino acids. Germline values: CDR1 SGHNT, CDR2 YYREEE (reference sequence). Trimming cost V 7 bases and J 2 bases, with 5 bases left between them. CDR3 bases: TGTGCCAGCGGCTACACAGATACGCAGTATTTT. Residues: CASGYTDTQYF.

The CDR3 nucleotides are TGCGCCAGCAGCCACCTCACCGGGACTAGCGGGGCCAGCTCCTACAATGAGCAGTACTTC. It translates to CASSHLTGTSGASSYNEQYF. V usage is TRBV4-1 and J usage is TRBJ2-1; 13 bases fit TRBD2. The DNA end favors TRBJ2-7, so the J call may be wrong. The CDR3 runs 20 residues. CDR1 is MGHRA, CDR2 YSYEKL, per germline.

This clonotype has only one observation. The rearrangement uses TRBV7-8 and TRBJ2-6, with D possibly matching TRBD2 (6 bases). The CDR3 has 16 amino acids. Between the trimmed V and J ends, which lost 1 base and 4 bases, there was a span of 11 bases. CDR1 and CDR2 from the germline V gene are SGHVS and FQNEAQ. The CDR3 DNA reads as TGTGCCAGCAGCTTAGGGGGGGTAGCGGGGGCCAACGTCCTGACTTTC. Its protein is CASSLGGVAGANVLTF.

This clonotype showed up just a few times. This chain joins TRBV28 and TRBJ1-6; D might be TRBD1 (6 bases). The CDR3 extends over 14 amino acids. Trimming left V 6 bases short and J 9 bases short, with 15 bases between. The germline gives CDR1 MDHEN, CDR2 SYDVKM. As DNA, the CDR3 is TGTGCCAGCAGGGGGACTGGGGGCCCTTCACCCCTCCACTTT. Amino acids: CASRGTGGPSPLHF.

The chain couples TRBV7-2 to TRBJ2-3; tentative D call: TRBD2 (7 bases). CDR1 and CDR2 from the germline V gene are SGHTA and FQGNSA. The CDR3 loop spans 19 amino acids. The V and J ends lost 5 bases and 1 base respectively, with 25 bases between them. CDR3 bases: TGTGCCAGCAGCGCTAGAGCCGCTGGGGCGGGGGCCCGCACAGATACGCAGTATTTT. Protein: CASSARAAGAGARTDTQYF. The complete variable domain, with remaining parts taken from reference TRBV7-2 and TRBJ2-3, reads GAGVSQSPSNKVTEKGKDVELRCDPISGHTALYWYRQSLGQGLEFLIYFQGNSAPDKSGLPSDRFSAERTGGSVSTLTIQRTQQEDSAVYLCASSARAAGAGARTDTQYFGPGTRLTVL.

The chain joins TRBV25-1 to TRBJ2-7, with 10 bases aligning to TRBD1. This CDR3 has 15 amino acids. The germline V gene has CDR1 MGHDK and CDR2 SYGVNS. The J segment lost 3 bases and the V segment lost 6 bases, leaving 8 bases of the junction unmatched. CDR3: CASSAAGTGVYEQYF. For the CDR3, the DNA is TGTGCCAGCAGCGCCGCCGGGACAGGGGTCTACGAGCAGTACTTC.

This clonotype was observed once. The rearrangement uses TRBV20-1 and TRBJ2-7, with a possible D match to TRBD2 (7 bases). The ends were cut back, 3 bases at V and 10 bases at J, with 31 bases in the middle. Germline V gives CDR1 DFQATT, CDR2 SNEGSKA (reference sequence). The CDR3 totals 17 residues. For the CDR3, the DNA is TGCAGTGCTAGGGAGCCCCTACCTAGCGGCCCTCGTGGGGGCCAGTACTTC. Residues: CSAREPLPSGPRGGQYF.

This chain connects TRBV7-3 to TRBJ2-1; D gene uncertain. The CDR3 contains 14 residues. Germline V gene sequence: CDR1 SGHTA, CDR2 FQGTGA. V gave up 5 bases and J gave up 6 bases, with 14 bases separating them. The CDR3 region is CASSLGPLPNEQFF. The CDR3, as DNA: TGTGCCAGCAGCCTGGGCCCTCTACCCAATGAGCAGTTCTTC.

The chain recombines TRBV6-5 with TRBJ2-1; 7 bases are shared with TRBD1. V was clipped by 4 bases and J by 4 bases; unmatched bases: 10. The V gene's germline CDR1 is MNHEY and CDR2 SVGAGI. CDR3 length: 16 residues. The CDR3 protein is CASSSLGTVEYNEQFF. The CDR3 nucleotides read TGTGCCAGCAGTTCCCTCGGGACAGTAGAGTACAATGAGCAGTTCTTC.